The 25 T cell receptor beta chains presented below share a single source sample, sequenced in a study of shared clonotypes between healthy human individuals. Method: immunoSEQ multiplex PCR; TCRdb's copy keeps in-frame clones and lacks some. This table has about 750,000 clones, around 92% appearing once. Naive CD8 cells comprised CD45RO-negative, CCR7-positively selected cells, excluding terminally differentiated effector memory CD45RA+ cells. Material: naive CD8+ T cells sorted from blood. These receptors came from a man under 40 in good health.

A single count supports this clone. J is TRBJ2-1 and V is TRBV28; weak D call: TRBD2 (6 bases). The V end was cut by 5 bases, the J end by 1 base, with 18 bases between. The CDR3 is made up of 17 amino acids. Germline V gene sequence: CDR1 MDHEN, CDR2 SYDVKM. In DNA, the CDR3 is TGTGCCAGCAGTCCATCCCGCTGGGGGGAGTCCTACAATGAGCAGTTCTTC. Translated, it gives CASSPSRWGESYNEQFF.

The rearrangement links TRBV7-9 to TRBJ2-1; D is ambiguous. The germline gives CDR1 SEHNR, CDR2 FQNEAQ (reference sequence). Trimming pared 2 bases from V and 6 bases from J, leaving 8 bases between. The CDR3 covers 13 residues. In DNA form, the CDR3 reads TGTGCCAGCAGCTTAATCGTGGGCAATGAGCAGTTCTTC. Amino acids: CASSLIVGNEQFF.

This sequence joins TRBV29-1 and TRBJ2-3; no definite D call. V was clipped by 0 bases and J by 4 bases, with 8 bases between them. The CDR3 has 13 amino acids. From germline, CDR1 is SQVTM and CDR2 ANQGSEA. CDR3 DNA sequence: TGCAGCGTTGAAGAATTAACTGCAGATACGCAGTATTTT. The encoded protein is CSVEELTADTQYF.

The CDR3, as DNA: TGTGCCAGCAGCCCCGGGACAGGGATTACTAGCGAGCAGTACTTC. It codes for CASSPGTGITSEQYF. The chain uses TRBV6-5 and TRBJ2-7, with 9 positions matching TRBD1. Germline assignment: CDR1 MNHEY and CDR2 SVGAGI. The CDR3 loop spans 15 amino acids. The ends lost 6 bases at V and 6 bases at J; junction bases unmatched: 12.

The J gene is TRBJ2-7, the V gene TRBV28, with 10 bases lining up with TRBD2. The CDR3 contains 12 residues. Germline V gene lookup returns CDR1 MDHEN and CDR2 SYDVKM. Unmatched junction bases numbered 5, after V lost 11 bases and J lost 4 bases. The CDR3 DNA reads as TGTGCCGCCCGGGGACTAGCGTACGAGCAGTACTTC. Residues: CAARGLAYEQYF. Full variable domain (missing parts from reference TRBV28 and TRBJ2-7): DVKVTQSSRYLVKRTGEKVFLECVQDMDHENMFWYRQDPGLGLRLIYFSYDVKMKEKGDIPEGYSVSREKKERFSLILESASTNQTSMYLCAARGLAYEQYFGPGTRLTVT.

This chain joins TRBV27 and TRBJ1-5, with D possibly matching TRBD1 (6 bases). V was trimmed by 5 bases and J by 6 bases, leaving 14 bases between them. Germline V lookup: CDR1 MNHEY, CDR2 SMNVEV (reference sequence). CDR3 size: 14 residues. CDR3 sequence: CASSDTGAGQPQHF. The CDR3 DNA reads TGTGCCAGCAGTGACACGGGGGCTGGTCAGCCCCAGCATTTT.

The chain couples TRBV5-6 to TRBJ1-1; D is unresolved. CDR3 size: 13 residues. V was clipped by 1 base and J by 1 base, with 5 bases between them. Germline V lookup: CDR1 SGHDT, CDR2 YYEEEE. The CDR3 nucleotides are TGTGCCAGCAGCTTGCGAGAGAACACTGAAGCTTTCTTT. This translates into CASSLRENTEAFF.

This clone was seen a handful of times. The V call is TRBV2, the J call TRBJ1-2; 7 nucleotides line up with TRBD1. Germline V gene lookup returns CDR1 SNHLY and CDR2 FYNNEI. CDR3 length: 12 residues. V dropped 6 bases and J dropped 2; count of bases not matched to a gene: 0. CDR3 protein: CASRGQNYGYTF. The CDR3 nucleotides are TGTGCCAGCAGGGGACAGAACTATGGCTACACCTTC.

This CDR3 is CASSNEREGRSEQYF. The CDR3 DNA is TGTGCCAGTAGTAACGAGCGGGAGGGCCGTAGCGAGCAGTACTTC. The genes are TRBV19 and TRBJ2-7; 10 nucleotides align to TRBD2. Germline-derived CDR1 and CDR2 are LNHDA and SQIVND (reference sequence). The CDR3 is 15 amino acids. V shed 4 bases and J 6 bases; nucleotides not matched to a gene: 9.

Remarks on this clone: This specimen includes other DNA sequences encoding the same CDR3. This rearrangement joins TRBV7-2 to TRBJ2-1, with D perhaps matching TRBD2 (5 bases). The V gene's germline CDR1 is SGHTA and CDR2 FQGNSA. CDR3 length: 16 amino acids. With 1 base removed from V and 0 bases from J, the gap between germline ends came to 10 bases. CDR3 loop: CASSLVPGSSYNEQFF. CDR3 nucleotides: TGTGCCAGCAGCTTAGTACCGGGGAGCTCCTACAATGAGCAGTTCTTC. The entire variable domain, with the rest obtained from reference TRBV7-2 and TRBJ2-1, is as follows: GAGVSQSPSNKVTEKGKDVELRCDPISGHTALYWYRQSLGQGLEFLIYFQGNSAPDKSGLPSDRFSAERTGGSVSTLTIQRTQQEDSAVYLCASSLVPGSSYNEQFFGPGTRLTVL.

CDR3 sequence (DNA): TGTGCCAGCAGATATGATAGGACTTTAGATACGCAGTATTTT. Encoded protein: CASRYDRTLDTQYF. J is TRBJ2-3 and V is TRBV28; D possibly corresponds to TRBD2 (5 bases). The CDR3 contains 14 residues. Germline CDR1 and CDR2: MDHEN and SYDVKM. The V gene lost 6 bases and the J gene lost 5 bases, with 15 bases spanning the gap.

The chain recombines TRBV6-5 with TRBJ1-1, with D perhaps TRBD1 (6 bases). This CDR3 contains 15 residues. V was shortened by 0 bases and J by 1 base, with 9 bases between the two germline ends. The germline CDR1 and CDR2 sequences are MNHEY and SVGAGI. The CDR3 DNA reads TGTGCCAGCAGTTACTCGACAGGTTCGAACACTGAAGCTTTCTTT. Encoded protein: CASSYSTGSNTEAFF.

This clone was recorded once. The chain carries TRBV9 and TRBJ2-7; D is uncertain. Germline values: CDR1 SGDLS, CDR2 YYNGEE. The CDR3 covers 15 residues. V dropped 1 base and J dropped 0 bases, with 11 bases sitting between them. The CDR3 region is CASSVQGSSSYEQYF. The DNA of the CDR3 is TGTGCCAGCAGCGTACAAGGTTCTAGCTCCTACGAGCAGTACTTC.

The gene calls are TRBV28 and TRBJ2-1; TRBD1 agrees at 8 bases. V gave up 4 bases and J gave up 1 base; unmatched junction bases: 12. CDR1 is MDHEN, CDR2 SYDVKM, per germline. The CDR3 is 18 residues long. The CDR3: CASSSDWTGIISYNEQFF. The CDR3 nucleotides are TGTGCCAGCAGTTCCGATTGGACAGGGATAATTTCCTACAATGAGCAGTTCTTC.

This sequence joins TRBV27 and TRBJ2-7, with 10 bases matching TRBD1. The ends lost 7 bases at V and 5 bases at J; junction bases unmatched: 14. CDR1 and CDR2 (germline): MNHEY, SMNVEV (reference sequence). The CDR3 sequence is 16 residues long. CDR3 loop: CASKSGVGQGSHEQYF. The CDR3 DNA reads TGTGCCAGCAAGTCAGGAGTGGGACAGGGGTCCCACGAGCAGTACTTC.

CDR3 in amino acids: CASSLSREGRAGELFF. CDR3 bases: TGCGCCAGCAGCTTGTCCCGGGAGGGCCGCGCCGGGGAGCTGTTTTTT. The V call is TRBV5-1, the J call TRBJ2-2, with 8 positions matching TRBD2. The CDR3 is made up of 16 amino acids. V shed 1 base, J shed 6 bases, and the junction held 8 bases outside the gene matches. CDR1 and CDR2 (germline): SGHRS, YFSETQ.

This clone has only one observation. The genes are TRBV10-2 and TRBJ1-1; perhaps TRBD1 as D (5 bases). With 3 bases removed from V and 6 bases from J, the gap between germline ends came to 14 bases. Germline loops: CDR1 WSHSY, CDR2 SAAADI. The CDR3 length is 14 residues. CDR3 amino acids: CASSDGAGFSEAFF. The CDR3 nucleotides are TGCGCCAGCAGTGATGGGGCGGGGTTTTCTGAAGCTTTCTTT.

This clone was picked up one time. The J gene is TRBJ2-4, the V gene TRBV28, with D possibly being TRBD2 (6 bases). The CDR3 runs to 11 residues. The V and J ends lost 2 bases and 11 bases respectively, with 7 bases between them. Per germline, CDR1 MDHEN and CDR2 SYDVKM. CDR3 residues: CASSLSGLQYF. In DNA form, the CDR3 reads TGTGCCAGCAGTTTAAGCGGGCTTCAGTACTTC.

The chain carries TRBV5-1 and TRBJ2-1, with D unresolved. V was cut by 4 bases and J by 8 bases, with 22 bases left in between. Germline-derived CDR1 and CDR2 are SGHRS and YFSETQ. The CDR3 is 16 residues long. In DNA form, the CDR3 reads TGCGCCAGCAGCCGGACCTCATCGCTAGATCACGATGAGCAGTTCTTC. It specifies CASSRTSSLDHDEQFF.

This chain links TRBV9 with TRBJ2-7, with D perhaps matching TRBD2 (6 bases). The V and J ends lost 0 bases and 7 bases respectively, with 11 bases between them. Germline V gives CDR1 SGDLS, CDR2 YYNGEE. The CDR3 is 13 residues long. CDR3 amino acids: CASSVETAGEQYF. The CDR3 coding sequence is TGTGCCAGCAGCGTAGAAACCGCGGGGGAGCAGTACTTC.

The V and J genes are TRBV27 and TRBJ2-7, with 7 bases matching TRBD1. V was pared by 5 bases and J by 3 bases, with 7 bases of the junction left unmatched. The CDR3 covers 14 residues. Germline CDR1 is MNHEY and CDR2 is SMNVEV (reference sequence). The CDR3 nucleotides read TGTGCCAGCAGTAATACAGGGGCTGGCTACGAGCAGTACTTC. Protein sequence: CASSNTGAGYEQYF.

The chain links TRBV29-1 to TRBJ2-1; no definite D call. Trimming removed 4 bases from V and 3 bases from J, with 10 bases in between. The CDR3 has 13 residues. Germline lookup yields CDR1 SQVTM and CDR2 ANQGSEA. The CDR3 DNA reads as TGCAGCGTTGTTTTGCCAGACTACAATGAGCAGTTCTTC. Protein product: CSVVLPDYNEQFF.

The J gene is TRBJ2-2, the V gene TRBV30; D is undetermined. The CDR3 extends over 11 amino acids. Per the germline V gene, CDR1 is GTSNPN and CDR2 is SVGIG (reference sequence). V was clipped by 2 bases and J by 6 bases, with 4 bases between them. CDR3 amino acids: CAWSYAGELFF. CDR3 nucleotide sequence: TGTGCCTGGAGTTATGCCGGGGAGCTGTTTTTT.

The chain carries TRBV7-2 and TRBJ1-2; no clear D gene. The CDR3 has 14 residues. Trimming removed 2 bases at V and 1 base at J, with 8 bases between. Germline loops: CDR1 SGHTA, CDR2 FQGNSA. CDR3 nucleotide sequence: TGTGCCAGCAGCTTAAGTTTGGGTAACTATGGCTACACCTTC. Residues: CASSLSLGNYGYTF.

A few counts support this clone. The rearrangement links TRBV27 to TRBJ1-5, with D possibly matching TRBD1 (5 bases). CDR1 and CDR2 (germline): MNHEY, SMNVEV (reference sequence). The CDR3 covers 15 residues. The V end lost 6 bases, the J end lost 7 bases, and 19 bases lay between the germline ends. The CDR3 protein is CASSATSRGFQPQHF. In DNA form, the CDR3 reads TGTGCCAGCAGCGCTACGTCGAGGGGATTCCAGCCCCAGCATTTT.